These 21 T cell receptor beta chains share one sample of origin, sequenced in a study of blood T cells in healthy people across ages (dated by TCRdb to between 2014 and 2017). The library was made by 5' RACE. The reads were generated on an Illumina HiSeq 2500. The second PCR ran for about 7 to 11 cycles and used a J-beta primer mix along with a sample-barcoded 5' primer. The public reads were quality trimmed at Q25 with fastp and then assembled into clones with MiXCR by TCRdb, keeping productive beta chains. Identical CDR3 proteins give one entry, which carries the most common genes and DNA. A total of around 1,000,000 distinct CDR3 sequences appear in this sample, roughly 24% of them only once. Approximately 0.7% of the sample lies in the top ten. These data also formed part of another study, on T cells of mothers and their children.

Sequenced material: blood. The source of these receptors is a girl aged 2 to 9 in good health.

This clonotype turned up a few times. This chain links TRBV7-9 with TRBJ1-2; 7 positions agree with TRBD1. Germline V gene sequence: CDR1 SEHNR, CDR2 FQNEAQ (reference sequence). The J segment lost 2 bases and the V segment lost 3 bases, leaving 9 bases of the junction unmatched. This CDR3 has 16 amino acids. The chain's CDR3 is CASSFIQGSGNYGYTF. The CDR3, as DNA: TGTGCCAGCAGCTTTATACAGGGGTCTGGGAACTATGGCTACACCTTC.

This clonotype has just a few counts. The chain recombines TRBV9 with TRBJ2-3; 14 bases align to TRBD2. The V gene end was trimmed by 2 bases and the J gene end by 3 bases; junction bases not matched to a gene: 5. CDR1 SGDLS and CDR2 YYNGEE come from the germline V gene. The CDR3 runs to 17 residues. The CDR3 sequence is CASSVGLAGDGTDTQYF. The CDR3 nucleotides are TGTGCCAGCAGCGTGGGACTAGCGGGAGATGGGACAGATACGCAGTATTTT. Full variable domain (missing parts from reference TRBV9 and TRBJ2-3): DSGVTQTPKHLITATGQRVTLRCSPRSGDLSVYWYQQSLDQGLQFLIQYYNGEERAKGNILERFSAQQFPDLHSELNLSSLELGDSALYFCASSVGLAGDGTDTQYFGPGTRLTVL.

In its sample, this clonotype was seen a few times. One end of the junction does not line up with germline, which may come from a read error. CDR3 sequence: CASSLQLAGGTDTQYF. The CDR3 DNA is TGTGCCAGCAGTCTTCAACTAGCGGGGGGCACGGATACGCAGTATTTT. V is TRBV6-1 and J is TRBJ2-3; 12 bases are a match to TRBD2. The CDR3 consists of 16 residues. Looked up from germline, CDR1 is MNHNS and CDR2 is SASEGT.

This sequence joins TRBV13 and TRBJ2-3, with unresolved D. V lost 5 bases, J lost 1 base, and 13 bases lay in between. The CDR3 extends over 15 amino acids. Germline values: CDR1 PRHDT, CDR2 FYEKMQ (reference sequence). In DNA form, the CDR3 reads TGTGCCAGCAGCCCCCAGGTAGGGCGCACAGATACGCAGTATTTT. Protein product: CASSPQVGRTDTQYF.

This clonotype was seen a few times. The rearrangement uses TRBV4-3 and TRBJ2-3; either TRBD1 or TRBD2 may fit D (6 bases each). Germline CDR1 and CDR2: LGHNA and YSLEER. This CDR3 spans 16 amino acids. Trimming took 0 bases from V and 3 from J, leaving 13 bases between them. The CDR3 protein is CASSQDLGGLTDTQYF. The CDR3 DNA follows: TGCGCCAGCAGCCAAGATCTGGGGGGCCTAACAGATACGCAGTATTTT.

The J gene is TRBJ2-4, the V gene TRBV29-1; perhaps TRBD2 as D (5 bases). The V end was cut by 2 bases, the J end by 0 bases, with 11 bases between. The germline V gene encodes CDR1 SQVTM and CDR2 ANQGSEA. This CDR3 comprises 15 residues. Here the CDR3 DNA reads TGCAGCGTTGAAACCCCCCGGGGAGCCAAAAACATTCAGTACTTC. Residues: CSVETPRGAKNIQYF.

This clonotype was recorded a few times. This chain links TRBV7-2 with TRBJ2-7, with TRBD1 as a possible D gene (5 bases). CDR1 and CDR2 (germline): SGHTA, FQGNSA. This CDR3 spans 12 amino acids. V lost 7 bases and J 5 bases, leaving 12 bases between the germline ends. CDR3 loop: CASTMTEDEQYF. Written as DNA, the CDR3 is TGTGCCAGCACCATGACAGAAGACGAGCAGTACTTC.

This clonotype was detected a few times. Because it lacks the conserved phenylalanine or tryptophan at the end, this CDR3 is likely a read error. The genes are TRBV12-3 or TRBV12-4 and TRBJ2-5; a weak D match, TRBD1 (5 bases). The CDR3 contains 13 residues. V dropped 6 bases and J dropped 1 base, with 9 bases sitting between them. CDR3 sequence: CASRPGAQETQYL. The CDR3 DNA follows: TGTGCCAGCAGGCCTGGGGCCCAAGAGACCCAGTACCTC.

The sample holds a few counts of this clonotype. This chain links TRBV7-6 with TRBJ2-5; D is possibly TRBD1 (6 bases). In germline, CDR1 is SGHVS, CDR2 FNYEAQ. This CDR3 is built from 14 residues. Trimming took 8 bases from V and 3 from J, leaving 16 bases between them. The CDR3 DNA reads as TGTGCCAGCGCGACCGTAGGGGGAGAAGAGACCCAGTACTTC. This translates into CASATVGGEETQYF.

Comments on this clonotype: This CDR3 fails to terminate in the conserved phenylalanine or tryptophan, so it likely reflects a read error. V is TRBV4-3 and J is TRBJ1-1; D is unresolved. Deletions cut 4 bases from V and 6 bases from J, with 12 bases between. Germline CDR1 is LGHNA and CDR2 is YSLEER. This CDR3 has 13 amino acids. This CDR3 reads CASSPTIGAEAFL. The CDR3 DNA reads as TGCGCCAGCAGCCCGACTATTGGGGCTGAAGCTTTCCTT.

There are a few counts of this clonotype. This chain uses TRBV4-3 with TRBJ1-2; D is undetermined. Germline V gene lookup returns CDR1 LGHNA and CDR2 YSLEER. This CDR3 is 13 amino acids long. Deletions cut 0 bases from V and 8 bases from J, with 10 bases between. The CDR3 loop is CASSQEHFGGYTF. CDR3 in DNA: TGCGCCAGCAGCCAAGAGCATTTCGGGGGCTACACCTTC.

J is TRBJ2-1 and V is TRBV20-1; D might be TRBD2 (6 bases). The length of the CDR3 is 15 residues. Trimming took 0 bases from V and 4 from J, leaving 13 bases between them. Germline V gene data show CDR1 as DFQATT and CDR2 as SNEGSKA (reference sequence). CDR3 protein: CSARDTVAAYNEQFF. CDR3 DNA sequence: TGCAGTGCTAGAGATACGGTAGCGGCGTACAATGAGCAGTTCTTC.

This clonotype was counted only a few times. The chain carries TRBV7-9 and TRBJ1-1; D is possibly TRBD1 (5 bases). The CDR3 is 14 residues long. V was pared by 5 bases and J by 1 base, with 11 bases between. Per the germline V gene, CDR1 is SEHNR and CDR2 is FQNEAQ (reference sequence). CDR3 nucleotide sequence: TGTGCCAGCAGCCCACAGGCGGCGAACACTGAAGCTTTCTTT. It encodes CASSPQAANTEAFF.

J is TRBJ2-3 and V is TRBV9; no firm D call. The V end was cut by 1 base, the J end by 5 bases, with 8 bases between. Germline CDR1 reads SGDLS; CDR2 reads YYNGEE. The CDR3 has 13 residues. The CDR3 DNA sequence: TGTGCCAGCAGCGTAATTGCAGGAGATACGCAGTATTTT. Protein product: CASSVIAGDTQYF.

The chain links TRBV20-1 to TRBJ2-4, with a possible D match to TRBD2 (5 bases). Germline CDR1 DFQATT, CDR2 SNEGSKA (reference sequence). The CDR3 sequence is 14 residues long. Trimming cost V 6 bases and J 8 bases, with 20 bases left between them. The CDR3 nucleotides are TGCAGTGCCCCTGACCAGCGGAACGGGGACATTCAGTACTTC. Its protein is CSAPDQRNGDIQYF.

The chain has TRBV20-1 and TRBJ2-7, with D tentatively TRBD1 (5 bases). Trimming removed 0 bases at V and 2 bases at J, with 11 bases between. Germline CDR1 and CDR2: DFQATT and SNEGSKA (reference sequence). There are 14 residues in the CDR3. CDR3 sequence: CSARDPTDTYEQYF. Written as DNA, the CDR3 is TGCAGTGCTAGAGATCCGACAGACACCTACGAGCAGTACTTC.

This clonotype appeared a few times. The chain uses TRBV20-1 and TRBJ2-7, with D maybe TRBD2 (5 bases). CDR1 DFQATT and CDR2 SNEGSKA come from the germline V gene (reference sequence). This CDR3 has 16 residues. Deletions cut 8 bases from V and 2 bases from J, with 25 bases between. The CDR3 bases are TGCAGTACTCGCGATCGGGCGTTAGGACTGACCTACGAGCAGTACTTC. Translated, it gives CSTRDRALGLTYEQYF.

V and J are TRBV5-1 and TRBJ2-3; 8 positions match TRBD1. V lost 4 bases and J lost 2; bases outside the gene matches: 6. The CDR3 runs to 15 residues. The germline V gene has CDR1 SGHRS and CDR2 YFSETQ. The CDR3 nucleotides are TGCGCCAGCAGCCACGGACAGGGACTCACAGATACGCAGTATTTT. Amino acids: CASSHGQGLTDTQYF.

This sequence joins TRBV29-1 and TRBJ2-2, with D hard to call. The CDR3 consists of 13 residues. Between the trimmed V and J ends, which lost 3 bases and 1 base, there was a span of 6 bases. CDR1 SQVTM and CDR2 ANQGSEA come from the germline V gene. This CDR3 is CSVDTKNTGELFF. CDR3 bases: TGCAGCGTTGATACGAAGAACACCGGGGAGCTGTTTTTT.

The CDR3 region has the DNA TGCAGTGCTAGCGTTCGGAGCGGGGGCGAGCAGTACTTC. Protein product: CSASVRSGGEQYF. V is TRBV20-1 and J is TRBJ2-5; TRBD2 aligns across 8 bases. The end of the DNA is better explained by TRBJ2-7, so the J call may be wrong. The CDR3 is made up of 13 amino acids. Germline-derived CDR1 and CDR2 are DFQATT and SNEGSKA (reference sequence).

Comments on this clonotype: This may be a read error, as it is one base from a much larger clone. The J gene is TRBJ2-3, the V gene TRBV12-3 or TRBV12-4; D is ambiguous. This CDR3 region has 12 residues. The V end lost 6 bases, the J end lost 2 bases, and 6 bases lay between the germline ends. The CDR3 bases are TGTGCCAGCAGGTCACACACAGATACGCAGTATTTT. As protein: CASRSHTDTQYF.